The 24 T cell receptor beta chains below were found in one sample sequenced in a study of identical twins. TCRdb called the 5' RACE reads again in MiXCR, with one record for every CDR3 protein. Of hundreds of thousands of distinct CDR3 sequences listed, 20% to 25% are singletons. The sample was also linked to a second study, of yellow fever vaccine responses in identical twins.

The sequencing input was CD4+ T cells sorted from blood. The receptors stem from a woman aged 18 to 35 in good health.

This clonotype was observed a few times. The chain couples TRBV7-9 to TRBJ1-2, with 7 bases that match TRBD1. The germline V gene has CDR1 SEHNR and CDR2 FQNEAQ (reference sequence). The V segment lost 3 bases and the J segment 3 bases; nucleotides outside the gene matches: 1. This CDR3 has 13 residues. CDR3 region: CASSFRGDYGYTF. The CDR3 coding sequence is TGTGCCAGCAGCTTCAGGGGGGACTATGGCTACACCTTC.

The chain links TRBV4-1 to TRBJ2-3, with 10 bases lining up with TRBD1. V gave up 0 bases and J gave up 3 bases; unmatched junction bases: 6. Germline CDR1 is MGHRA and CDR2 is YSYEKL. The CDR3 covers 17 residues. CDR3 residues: CASSQEGQGGWTDTQYF. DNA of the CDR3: TGCGCCAGCAGCCAAGAAGGACAGGGGGGTTGGACAGATACGCAGTATTTT.

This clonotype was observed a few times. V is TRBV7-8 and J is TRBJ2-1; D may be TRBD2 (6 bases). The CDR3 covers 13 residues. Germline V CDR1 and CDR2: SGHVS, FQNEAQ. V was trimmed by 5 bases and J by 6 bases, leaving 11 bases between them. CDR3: CASSRGLPNEQFF. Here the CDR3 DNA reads TGTGCCAGCAGCCGAGGACTACCCAATGAGCAGTTCTTC.

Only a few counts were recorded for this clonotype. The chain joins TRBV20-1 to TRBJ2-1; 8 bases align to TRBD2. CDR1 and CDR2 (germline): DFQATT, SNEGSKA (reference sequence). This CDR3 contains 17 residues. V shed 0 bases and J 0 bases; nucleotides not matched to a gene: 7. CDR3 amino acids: CSARDFSGRDSYNEQFF. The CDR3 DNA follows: TGCAGTGCTAGAGATTTCAGCGGGAGAGACTCCTACAATGAGCAGTTCTTC.

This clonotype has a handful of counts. The CDR3 DNA reads as TGTGCCAGCAGTGAAGTTAGGACAGGGGCCACCGGGGAGCTGTTTTTT. Its protein product is CASSEVRTGATGELFF. The rearrangement joins TRBV6-1 to TRBJ2-2, with 9 bases aligning to TRBD1. Per the germline V gene, CDR1 is MNHNS and CDR2 is SASEGT. The J segment lost 4 bases and the V segment lost 1 base, leaving 4 bases of the junction unmatched. There are 16 residues in the CDR3.

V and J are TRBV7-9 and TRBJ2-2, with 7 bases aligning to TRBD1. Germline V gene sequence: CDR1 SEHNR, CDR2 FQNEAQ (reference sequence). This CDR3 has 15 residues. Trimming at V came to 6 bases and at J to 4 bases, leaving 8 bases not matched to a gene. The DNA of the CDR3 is TGTGCCAGCAGGGGGTCGACAGGGCGCACCGGGGAGCTGTTTTTT. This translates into CASRGSTGRTGELFF.

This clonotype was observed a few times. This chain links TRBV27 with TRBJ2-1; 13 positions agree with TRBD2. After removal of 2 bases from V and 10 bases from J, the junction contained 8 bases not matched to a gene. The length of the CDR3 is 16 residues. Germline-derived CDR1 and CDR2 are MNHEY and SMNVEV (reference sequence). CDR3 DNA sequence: TGTGCCAGCAGTTTAACCGGGACTAGCGGGACATGGGAGCAGTTCTTC. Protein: CASSLTGTSGTWEQFF.

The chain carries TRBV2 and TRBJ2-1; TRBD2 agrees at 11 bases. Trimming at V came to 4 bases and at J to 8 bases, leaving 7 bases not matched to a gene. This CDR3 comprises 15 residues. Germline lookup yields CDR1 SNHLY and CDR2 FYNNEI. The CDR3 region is CASSGFSGRGDEQFF. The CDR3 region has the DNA TGTGCCAGCAGTGGTTTTAGCGGGAGGGGGGATGAGCAGTTCTTC.

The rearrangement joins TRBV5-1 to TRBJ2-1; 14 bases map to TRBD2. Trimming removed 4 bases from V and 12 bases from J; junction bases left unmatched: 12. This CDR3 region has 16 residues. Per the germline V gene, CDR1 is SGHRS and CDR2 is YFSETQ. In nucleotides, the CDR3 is TGCGCCAGCAGCCCCGAGCCGGGACTAGCGGGAGTTCCGCAGTTCTTC. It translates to CASSPEPGLAGVPQFF. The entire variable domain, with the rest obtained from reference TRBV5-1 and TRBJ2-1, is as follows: KAGVTQTPRYLIKTRGQQVTLSCSPISGHRSVSWYQQTPGQGLQFLFEYFSETQRNKGNFPGRFSGRQFSNSRSEMNVSTLELGDSALYLCASSPEPGLAGVPQFFGPGTRLTVL.

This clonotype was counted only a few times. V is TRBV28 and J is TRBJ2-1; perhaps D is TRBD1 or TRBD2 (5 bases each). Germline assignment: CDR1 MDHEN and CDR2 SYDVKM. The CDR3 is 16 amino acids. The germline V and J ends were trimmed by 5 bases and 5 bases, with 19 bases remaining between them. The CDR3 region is CASSPPDSLEDNEQFF. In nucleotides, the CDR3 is TGTGCCAGCAGTCCCCCTGACAGCTTGGAGGACAATGAGCAGTTCTTC.

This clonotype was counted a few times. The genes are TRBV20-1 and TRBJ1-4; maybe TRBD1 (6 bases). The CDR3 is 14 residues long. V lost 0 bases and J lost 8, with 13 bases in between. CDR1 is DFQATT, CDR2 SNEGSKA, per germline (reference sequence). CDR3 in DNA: TGCAGTGCTAGAGATCGCAGGGGTGGGGAAAAACTGTTTTTT. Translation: CSARDRRGGEKLFF.

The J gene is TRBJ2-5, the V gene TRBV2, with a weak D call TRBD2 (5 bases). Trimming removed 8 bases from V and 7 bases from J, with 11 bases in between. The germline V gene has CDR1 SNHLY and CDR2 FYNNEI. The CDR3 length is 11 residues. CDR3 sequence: CASGQRGTQYF. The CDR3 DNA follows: TGTGCCAGCGGTCAACGGGGGACCCAGTACTTC.

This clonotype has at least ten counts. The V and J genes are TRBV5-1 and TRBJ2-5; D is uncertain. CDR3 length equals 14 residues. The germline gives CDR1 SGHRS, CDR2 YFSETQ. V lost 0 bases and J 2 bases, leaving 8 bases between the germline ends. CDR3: CASSLGAGQETQYF. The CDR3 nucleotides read TGCGCCAGCAGCTTGGGAGCAGGACAAGAGACCCAGTACTTC.

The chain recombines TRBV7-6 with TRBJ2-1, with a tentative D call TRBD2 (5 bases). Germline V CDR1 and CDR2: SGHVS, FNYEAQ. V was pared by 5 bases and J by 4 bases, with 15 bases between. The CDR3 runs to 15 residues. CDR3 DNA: TGTGCCAGCAGCCCCACGGAGCGGCTATACAATGAGCAGTTCTTC. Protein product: CASSPTERLYNEQFF.

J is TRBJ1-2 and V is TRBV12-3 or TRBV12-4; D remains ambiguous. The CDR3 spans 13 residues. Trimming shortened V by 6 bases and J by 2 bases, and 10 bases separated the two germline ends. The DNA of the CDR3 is TGTGCCAGCAGCCAAGTGATCAACTATGGCTACACCTTC. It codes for CASSQVINYGYTF.

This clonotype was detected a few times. The CDR3 DNA sequence: TGTGCCAGCAGCAGAGAGCGGGGGCCAGTCTATGAGCAGTTCTTC. As protein: CASSRERGPVYEQFF. This chain links TRBV5-5 with TRBJ2-1; 8 bases line up with TRBD2. From germline, CDR1 is SGHKS and CDR2 YYEKEE (reference sequence). The junction had 11 bases not matched to a gene; V was cut back by 4 bases and J by 8 bases. CDR3 length: 15 residues.

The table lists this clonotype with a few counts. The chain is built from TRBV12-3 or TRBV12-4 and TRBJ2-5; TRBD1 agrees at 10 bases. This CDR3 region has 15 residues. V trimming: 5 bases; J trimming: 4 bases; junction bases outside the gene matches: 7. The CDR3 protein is CASSRQGAIGETQYF. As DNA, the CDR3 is TGTGCCAGCAGTCGACAGGGGGCGATTGGAGAGACCCAGTACTTC.

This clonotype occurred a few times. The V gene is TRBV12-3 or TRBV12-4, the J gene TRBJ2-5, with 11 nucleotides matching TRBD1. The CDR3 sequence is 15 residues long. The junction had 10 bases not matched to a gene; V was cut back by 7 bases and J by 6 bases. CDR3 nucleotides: TGTGCCAGCACTTTCGGGACAGGGGGTCCGAAGACCCAGTACTTC. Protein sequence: CASTFGTGGPKTQYF.

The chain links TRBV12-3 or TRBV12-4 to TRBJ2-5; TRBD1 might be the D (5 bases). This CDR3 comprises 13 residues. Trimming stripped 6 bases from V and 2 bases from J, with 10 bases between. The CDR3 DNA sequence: TGTGCCAGCAGAAGACAGTCTCAAGAGACCCAGTACTTC. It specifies CASRRQSQETQYF.

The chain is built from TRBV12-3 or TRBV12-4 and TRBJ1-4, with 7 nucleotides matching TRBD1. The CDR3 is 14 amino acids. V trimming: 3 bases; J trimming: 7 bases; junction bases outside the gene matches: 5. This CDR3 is CASSFRTGGEKLFF. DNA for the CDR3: TGTGCCAGCAGTTTCAGGACAGGAGGTGAAAAACTGTTTTTT.

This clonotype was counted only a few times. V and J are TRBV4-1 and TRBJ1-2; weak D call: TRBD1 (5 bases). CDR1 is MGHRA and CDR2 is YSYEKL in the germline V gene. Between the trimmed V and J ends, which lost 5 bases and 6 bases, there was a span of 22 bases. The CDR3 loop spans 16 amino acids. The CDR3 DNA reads TGCGCCAGCAGCGCCGAACAGGCGACAAAAACCCATGGCTACACCTTC. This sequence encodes CASSAEQATKTHGYTF.

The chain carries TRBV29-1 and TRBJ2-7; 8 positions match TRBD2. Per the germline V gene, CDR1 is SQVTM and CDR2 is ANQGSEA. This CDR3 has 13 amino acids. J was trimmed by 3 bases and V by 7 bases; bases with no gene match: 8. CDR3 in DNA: TGCAGCGCCCGACTAGCGATTGACTACGAGCAGTACTTC. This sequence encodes CSARLAIDYEQYF.

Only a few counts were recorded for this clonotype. DNA of the CDR3: TGTGCCAGCAGCCGCCAACTAGCGGGCAGAGGGGAGACCCAGTACTTC. The encoded protein is CASSRQLAGRGETQYF. The chain joins TRBV3-1 to TRBJ2-5; the match to TRBD2 covers 9 bases. The CDR3 sequence is 16 residues long. CDR1 is LGHDT, CDR2 YNNKEL, per germline (reference sequence). J was trimmed by 5 bases and V by 4 bases; bases with no gene match: 11.

The CDR3 sequence is CASSLERDGQYF. CDR3 sequence (DNA): TGTGCCAGCAGCCTGGAGAGGGATGGGCAGTACTTC. The rearrangement links TRBV7-8 to TRBJ2-7, with D tentatively TRBD2 (5 bases). Germline values: CDR1 SGHVS, CDR2 FQNEAQ. V was pared by 5 bases and J by 9 bases, with 14 bases between. The CDR3 is made up of 12 amino acids.